This T cell receptor beta chain is from a study of Ad26.COV2.S vaccination and SARS-CoV-2 variants. The sample holds one count of this clone. With V trimmed by 4 bases and J by 0 bases, 7 bases remained unmatched. The CDR3 sequence is 16 residues long. Germline loops: CDR1 SEHNR, CDR2 FQNEAQ (reference sequence). Treatment denoted: roughly 18 received Ad26.COV2.S at low or high dose, single or two shots; 5 received placebo; per-sample allocation not given. Samples came from day 63 after the first vaccine or placebo injection. Boston provided a donor who was an adult aged 18-55 years. Clones were read by immunoSEQ multiplex PCR, and TCRdb kept only the in-frame ones, dropping some. The data contain about 480,000 clones, approximately 90% of them singletons.

The sequencing here drew on peripheral blood, taken in a trial of Ad26.COV2.S vaccine versus placebo. This TCR came from a person aged 18-60 years who received the Ad26.COV2.S COVID-19 vaccine or a placebo. V and J are TRBV7-9 and TRBJ1-1; TRBD1 matches at 8 bases. The CDR3, as DNA: TGTGCCAGCAGCTCCGACAGGGGCTTCGTGAACACTGAAGCTTTCTTT. As protein: CASSSDRGFVNTEAFF.